This TCR beta chain was observed in a study of shared clonotypes between healthy human individuals (dated by TCRdb to 2019 to 2021). General notes on the study: Three men and a couple of women, aged 18 to 49 years, made up the cohort. Per donor, three plates each were used for CD4 naive and CD4 memory, two for CD8 naive, and one for CD8 memory. To increase sequencing depth and limit assay-specific biases, TCR repertoire library preparation and sequencing were carried out by different laboratories using diverse techniques. Leukapheresis yielded between about 0.94 and 10 billion PBMCs per donor. To estimate repertoire size and how much clonotypes are shared between individuals, the study performed deep sequencing of blood TCR repertoires from about five healthy adults. Findings and caveats that apply to the study as a whole: Because the study included a small number of donors, the genetic and exposure-history diversity represented was limited. Pairwise subsampling led to the expectation that sequencing depth would affect the degree of clonotype sharing among donors. Estimated clonotype richness was generally larger for naive than for memory subsets. Compared with non-shared clonotypes, the clonotypes found in all four sorted-subset donors had higher generation probabilities. Sampling was restricted to blood, and TCR repertoires in tissues likely differ from the TCR repertoires found in blood. Roughly 5% of naive CD4, 3.5% of naive CD8, approximately 2% of memory CD4, and approximately 0.4% of memory CD8 clonotypes were shared across a few donors. Incomplete sequencing was indicated by rarefaction of sorted-subset datasets, despite the large sequencing depth.

On this clone: The antigen it binds to is not known. The record has no base qualities; no much larger clone is one base away.

The donors were healthy, HIV-negative adults with no recently reported acute infections or vaccinations. Every donor was a Caucasian adult residing in Nashville, Tennessee, USA. CD4+ T cells were enriched through magnetic negative selection, after which naive cells were positively selected on CD45RA and the remaining negative fraction served as the memory subset. Blood was obtained by leukapheresis, after which PBMCs were separated by Ficoll-Histopaque density gradient centrifugation and cryopreserved in liquid nitrogen vapor phase. Analytical flow cytometry was used to check the purity and quantity of every magnetically sorted T cell population. From each sorted fraction, genomic DNA was isolated and quantified by UV absorbance on a Nanodrop 2000c. The CDR3, from cysteine to phenylalanine, totals 15 residues. This entry keeps only the CDR3 DNA: 45 bases, framed from base 1. Based on the germline V gene, the CDR1 and CDR2 sequences are SGHTA and FQGNSA. Deletion took 1 base off V and 3 bases off J, with a span of 13 bases between the germline ends.

TCR CDR3 regions were amplified from genomic DNA by multiplex PCR using the deep immunoSEQ assay. Extracted genomic DNA from each cell subset was spread evenly across all wells of several immunoSEQ 96-well plates, with each plate serving as a replicate. For sorted subsets, each replicate PCR was loaded with 200 ng genomic DNA, equivalent to about 30,000 T cell genomes. Purified libraries were measured with a Qubit 3.0 fluorometer, size-checked on a Bioanalyzer 2100, and measured again with the KAPA Library Quantification kit. Every immunoSEQ 96-well plate was sequenced on a separate single-read 150-cycle Illumina NextSeq 550 flow cell. Under the source paper's analysis protocol: Because the immunoSEQ output included only junctional sequences and no quality scores, the filtering could not be the same as the filtering used for full-length reads. Sequences were annotated with PyIR, a Python wrapper for IgBLAST v1.9, using IMGT germline references to assign V/J genes and CDR3. Reads were removed for weak V/J assignments (E-value above 1e-6), missing CDR3, stop codons, out-of-frame junctions, or ambiguous translated residues. V3J clonotypes were defined by identical inferred V gene, J gene, and CDR3 amino acid sequence. Percentage overlap between repertoires was calculated by dividing the number of shared unique clonotypes by the size of the smaller repertoire. Repertoire richness was assessed with RTK rarefaction, the Chao1 estimator, and Recon v2.1 estimates of unobserved clonotypes. OLGA was used to compute generation probabilities for all TCRbeta clonotypes that the gDNA method yielded from a handful of donors. TCRdb obtained this table from immuneACCESS and retained in-frame rearrangements with V and J assigned. These tables miss some clones; where compared with another copy, unresolved V genes account for less than half of the shortfall, and the remainder is unexplained. That table furnishes V, J and clone size, whereas the DNA furnished D and trimming. For this sample the table gives some 1 million clones, of which roughly 80% were detected only once. Together, the top ten hold 1.4% of the sample.

The sequence joins TRBV7-2 to TRBJ2-7; a tentative D match to TRBD2 spans 6 bases. This clonotype was sampled from a man aged 18 to 29 in good health. Sequencing input: memory CD4+ T cells sorted from blood. The cell subset or site label of this sample denotes: CD45RA-negative fraction. The sequenced DNA: TGTGCCAGCAGCTTAGACCTAGCGAGATACTACGAGCAGTACTTC. This gives the protein CASSLDLARYYEQYF.